One sample yielded the 2 T cell receptor beta chains listed below, sequenced in a study of T-cell reconstitution after alpha-beta-depleted transplantation in children. Unique molecular identifiers were incorporated into the prepared TCRbeta library. TCRdb re-called the PCR reads with MiXCR, one entry per CDR3 protein. The sample has roughly 180,000 distinct CDR3 sequences, around 10% seen once. The sequencing here drew on PBMCs, taken before TCRalphabeta/CD19-depleted stem cell transplant. The receptors here all came from a boy younger than 10 with acute myeloid leukemia, due to receive a stem cell transplant.

V and J are TRBV5-4 and TRBJ2-1; D not certain. V shed 10 bases and J shed 6 bases, with 20 bases lying between them. Germline CDR1 and CDR2: SGHNT and YYREEE (reference sequence). The CDR3 sequence is 14 residues long. CDR3 region: CAHSIFGGLNEQFF. The CDR3 bases are TGTGCCCACAGCATTTTTGGCGGTCTCAATGAGCAGTTCTTC. The variable domain in full, completed from reference TRBV5-4 and TRBJ2-1, reads ETGVTQSPTHLIKTRGQQVTLRCSSQSGHNTVSWYQQALGQGPQFIFQYYREEENGRGNFPPRFSGLQFPNYSSELNVNALELDDSALYLCAHSIFGGLNEQFFGPGTRLTVL.

This clonotype has at least ten counts. The chain has TRBV20-1 and TRBJ1-6; D might be TRBD1 (5 bases). CDR3 length equals 15 residues. Trimming pared 6 bases from V and 8 bases from J, leaving 20 bases between. CDR1 DFQATT and CDR2 SNEGSKA come from the germline V gene (reference sequence). CDR3 amino acids: CSATSSDGGDSPLHF. The CDR3 DNA reads TGCAGTGCCACCAGCAGCGACGGGGGGGATTCACCCCTCCACTTT.